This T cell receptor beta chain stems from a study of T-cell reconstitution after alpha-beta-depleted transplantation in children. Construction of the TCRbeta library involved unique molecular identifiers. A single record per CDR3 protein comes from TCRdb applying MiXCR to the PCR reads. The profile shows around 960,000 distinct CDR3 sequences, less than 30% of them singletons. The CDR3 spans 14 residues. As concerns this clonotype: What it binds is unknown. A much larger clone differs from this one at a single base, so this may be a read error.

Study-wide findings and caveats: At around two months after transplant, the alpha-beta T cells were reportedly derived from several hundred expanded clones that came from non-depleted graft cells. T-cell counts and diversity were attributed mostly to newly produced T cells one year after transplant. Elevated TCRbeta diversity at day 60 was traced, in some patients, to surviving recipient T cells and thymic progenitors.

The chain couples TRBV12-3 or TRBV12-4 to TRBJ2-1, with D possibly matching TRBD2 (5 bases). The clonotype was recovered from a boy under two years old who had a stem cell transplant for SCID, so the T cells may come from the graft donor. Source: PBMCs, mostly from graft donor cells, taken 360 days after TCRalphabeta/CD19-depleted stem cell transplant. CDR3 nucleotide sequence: TGTGTCAGCAGTTCGGGGTGGTCCTACAATGAGCAGTTCTTC. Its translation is CVSSSGWSYNEQFF.